This T cell receptor (beta chain) was captured in a study of T cell clones after liver transplantation. Generated by immunoSEQ multiplex PCR, the TCRdb table keeps only in-frame clones and is missing some. The sample has over 14,000 clones, about 93% seen once; the top ten hold just under 50%. CDR3 length: 16 residues. Trimming stripped 2 bases from V and 6 bases from J, with 16 bases between. CDR1 and CDR2 (germline): KGHSH, LQKENI. The clonotype originates from a human donor who received a liver transplant. The specimen was CD8+ T cells from blood, collected before liver transplant. This chain uses TRBV18 with TRBJ2-2; D is perhaps TRBD1 or TRBD2 (6 bases each). CDR3 loop: CASSPNRGQGPGELFF. The CDR3 nucleotides are TGTGCCAGCTCACCAAACCGGGGGCAGGGGCCCGGGGAGCTGTTTTTT.